This TCR beta chain was found in a study of cytomegalovirus exposure and HLA in healthy donors. Study-level background: Counted in an early data release were about 85 million unique TCRs from HLA-typed donors.

Study-wide findings and caveats: Among the sequence variants, a highly shared cluster was likely an artifact of sequencing. Later analysis associated a missense DCLRE1C variant with TCR beta V- and J-gene trimming.

Researchers ran the PCR with 60 Vbeta and 13 Jbeta primers. Under the authors' procedure: Tens of millions of unique TCR beta chains, approximately 11 million of them shared, were counted by a later analysis. Generated by immunoSEQ multiplex PCR, the TCRdb table keeps only in-frame clones and is missing some. The V and J calls and the clone size are those of that table, but D and trimming were determined from the DNA. The repertoire has 150,000 to 200,000 clones, 55% to 80% of them found once; the top ten carry less than 5%. Germline V gives CDR1 SGHTA, CDR2 FQGNSA. V was pared by 2 bases and J by 7 bases, with 15 bases between. This CDR3 contains 16 residues. Concerning this clone: Its antigen remains unidentified.

Sequenced material: PBMCs. This TCR was recovered from a woman aged 18-29 years in good health and CMV-seropositive. The chain is built from TRBV7-2 and TRBJ1-6; TRBD1 might be the D (5 bases). Written as DNA, the CDR3 is TGTGCCAGCAGCTTAAGCTCTACAGGACGCAATTCACCCCTCCACTTT. Its translation: CASSLSSTGRNSPLHF.